Following are 3 T cell receptor beta chains from one sample sequenced in a study of shared clonotypes between healthy human individuals (dated by TCRdb to 2018 to 2021). The library relied on the immunoSEQ multiplex PCR assay. Entries here come from immuneACCESS through TCRdb and include only in-frame sequences with V and J called. Some clones fail to appear in such tables; in the studies checked, an unresolved V gene covers under half of the shortfall, and the cause of the remainder is unknown. The sample profile shows hundreds of thousands of clones; around 72% of them were found once. Approximately 10% of the sample belongs to the ten largest clones. The sequenced sample consisted of memory CD4+ T cells sorted from blood. The meaning of the sample's cell subset or site label: CD45RA-negative fraction. Receptors were obtained from a man aged 25 to 40 in good health.

The chain combines TRBV9 with TRBJ1-3, with 7 bases fitting TRBD1. CDR1 and CDR2 (germline): SGDLS, YYNGEE. The CDR3 spans 13 residues. J was trimmed by 7 bases and V by 0 bases; bases with no gene match: 1. The CDR3 region is CASSVDRGNTIYF. As DNA, the CDR3 is TGTGCCAGCAGCGTAGACAGGGGTAACACCATATATTTT.

The chain recombines TRBV29-1 with TRBJ2-7; 8 bases line up with TRBD1. With V trimmed by 6 bases and J by 2 bases, 3 bases remained unmatched. CDR1 and CDR2 from the germline V gene are SQVTM and ANQGSEA. This CDR3 is built from 12 residues. The CDR3 DNA sequence: TGCAGCGTGATGACAGGGGCCTACGAGCAGTACTTC. It codes for CSVMTGAYEQYF.

This clone has a count of ten or more. This chain links TRBV5-1 with TRBJ2-7; a weak D match, TRBD2 (6 bases). The V and J ends lost 1 base and 5 bases respectively, with 13 bases between them. Germline loops: CDR1 SGHRS, CDR2 YFSETQ. This CDR3 has 14 residues. CDR3 sequence (DNA): TGCGCCAGCAGCTTGTTACTAGCAGCCCACGAGCAGTACTTC. Translation: CASSLLLAAHEQYF.